The 10 T cell receptor delta chains below come from one sample, sequenced in a study of gamma-delta chains in newborns, infants, children. TCRdb reanalysed the reads with CATT. The sample contains several thousand delta-chain clones, approximately 2.4% of which appear only once. Sample: blood. Receptor source: a child who was a newborn, infant or young child, either healthy, febrile or measles-vaccinated (not recorded which).

By its share, this clone is large (0.1 to 1%). Other nucleotide sequences from this sample produce the same CDR3. The genes are TRDV2 and TRDJ3; TRDD3 matches at 10 bases. The CDR3 has 17 residues. J was trimmed by 3 bases and V by 0 bases; bases with no gene match: 1. Germline lookup yields CDR1 GEAIGNYY and CDR2 EKD. This CDR3 is CACDTAGGYWDTRQMFF. The CDR3 DNA sequence: TGTGCCTGTGACACCGCTGGGGGATACTGGGACACCCGACAGATGTTTTTC.

By share, this clone ranks as large. The sample carries other DNA sequences with the same CDR3. The V gene is TRDV2, the J gene TRDJ3; TRDD3 matches 11 bases. The V segment lost 3 bases and the J segment 0 bases; nucleotides outside the gene matches: 3. Germline-derived CDR1 and CDR2 are GEAIGNYY and EKD. This CDR3 comprises 18 residues. CDR3 sequence reads: CACDVLGDSSWDTRQMFF. DNA for the CDR3: TGTGCCTGTGACGTACTGGGGGATAGCTCCTGGGACACCCGACAGATGTTTTTC.

This clone was detected only a few times. The same CDR3 also results from other DNA sequences found in this sample. This chain uses TRDV2 with TRDJ2, with TRDD3 as a possible D gene (6 bases). From germline, CDR1 is GEAIGNYY and CDR2 EKD. The CDR3 is 15 residues long. The ends were cut back, 3 bases at V and 8 bases at J, with 18 bases in the middle. The CDR3 sequence is CACDSLGGQAAQLFF. The DNA for the CDR3 is TGTGCCTGTGACTCCCTTGGGGGGCAGGCGGCACAACTCTTCTTT.

Within the sample, this clone is medium-sized. Within the sample, other DNA sequences also encode this same CDR3. The V and J genes are TRDV2 and TRDJ3, with 8 bases matching TRDD3. The CDR3 runs to 19 residues. CDR1 and CDR2 (germline): GEAIGNYY, EKD. The V and J ends lost 0 bases and 0 bases, in that order; junction bases with no gene match: 6. As DNA, the CDR3 is TGTGCCTGTGACACCGTACTGGGGGGCCTCTCCTGGGACACCCGACAGATGTTTTTC. Amino acids: CACDTVLGGLSWDTRQMFF.

This clone qualifies as medium-sized. V is TRDV2 and J is TRDJ3; the match to TRDD3 covers 7 bases. Germline V gene data show CDR1 as GEAIGNYY and CDR2 as EKD. The junction had 10 bases not matched to a gene; V was cut back by 3 bases and J by 0 bases. The CDR3 covers 19 residues. The CDR3 loop reads CACDEFWGPSSWDTRQMFF. CDR3 coding DNA: TGTGCCTGTGACGAGTTCTGGGGGCCAAGCTCCTGGGACACCCGACAGATGTTTTTC.

By sample fraction, this clone is medium-sized (0.01 to 0.1%). The chain is built from TRDV2 and TRDJ3; 9 positions match TRDD3. The CDR3 has 21 amino acids. Per the germline V gene, CDR1 is GEAIGNYY and CDR2 is EKD. V lost 0 bases, J lost 0 bases, and 11 bases stayed unmatched. The chain's CDR3 is CACDTIGFGDTRSWDTRQMFF. CDR3 in DNA: TGTGCCTGTGACACCATAGGCTTCGGGGATACGCGCTCCTGGGACACCCGACAGATGTTTTTC.

This clone is medium-sized. Other DNA sequences in the same sample also yield this CDR3. The V call is TRDV2, the J call TRDJ3; TRDD3 might be the D (6 bases). The CDR3 is made up of 17 amino acids. Germline V lookup: CDR1 GEAIGNYY, CDR2 EKD. V was pared by 1 base and J by 1 base, with 10 bases between. CDR3 loop: CACDTPGGSWDTRQMFF. In DNA, the CDR3 is TGTGCCTGTGACACACCGGGGGGATCCTGGGACACCCGACAGATGTTTTTC.

This clone was counted only a few times. TCRdb pairs this DNA with a much larger clone's protein that differs at residue 13, likely a read error; the protein shown was translated from the DNA. The V gene is TRDV2, the J gene TRDJ1; 9 nucleotides match TRDD3. Per the germline V gene, CDR1 is GEAIGNYY and CDR2 is EKD. The CDR3 extends over 15 amino acids. The CDR3 loop reads CACDTVGGYTDKPIF. The DNA of the CDR3 is TGTGCCTGTGACACCGTGGGGGGATACACCGATAAACCCATCTTT.

This clone showed up just a few times. Being one base from a much bigger clone, this may be a read error. Other DNA sequences in this sample translate to the same CDR3. V is TRDV2 and J is TRDJ3, with 9 bases that match TRDD3. CDR1 GEAIGNYY and CDR2 EKD come from the germline V gene. There are 18 residues in the CDR3. The CDR3 DNA is TGTGCCTGTGACACCGGGGATACGCGCTCCTGGGACACCCGACAAATGTTTTTC. This codes for CACDTGDTRSWDTRQMFF.

About this clone itself: At residue 9, TCRdb's protein is not the same as the translated DNA, so the protein here was read from the DNA. The rearrangement links TRDV2 to TRDJ3; 7 bases line up with TRDD3. CDR1 is GEAIGNYY, CDR2 EKD, per germline. The CDR3 contains 17 residues. V gave up 0 bases and J gave up 2 bases; unmatched junction bases: 3. CDR3 sequence reads: CACDTVGDPWDTRQMFF. The CDR3, as DNA: TGTGCCTGTGACACCGTGGGGGACCCCTGGGACACCCGACAGATGTTTTTC.